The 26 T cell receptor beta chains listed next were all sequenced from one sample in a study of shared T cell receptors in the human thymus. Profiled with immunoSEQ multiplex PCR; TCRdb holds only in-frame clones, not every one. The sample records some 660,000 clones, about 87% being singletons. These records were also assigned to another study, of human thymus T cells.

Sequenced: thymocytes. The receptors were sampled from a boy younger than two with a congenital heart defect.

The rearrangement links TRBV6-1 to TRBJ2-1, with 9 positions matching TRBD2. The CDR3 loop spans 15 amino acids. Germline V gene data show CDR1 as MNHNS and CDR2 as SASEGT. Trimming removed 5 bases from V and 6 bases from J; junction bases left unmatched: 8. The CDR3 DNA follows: TGTGCCAGCAGTATCGGGCGGGGGGGTTTCAATGAGCAGTTCTTC. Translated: CASSIGRGGFNEQFF.

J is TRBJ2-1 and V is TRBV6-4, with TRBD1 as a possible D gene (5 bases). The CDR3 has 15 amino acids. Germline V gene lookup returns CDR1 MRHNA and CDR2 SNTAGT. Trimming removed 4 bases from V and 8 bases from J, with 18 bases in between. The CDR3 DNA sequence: TGTGCCAGCAGTGCGACAGACAAAGAAGACGATGAGCAGTTCTTC. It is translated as CASSATDKEDDEQFF.

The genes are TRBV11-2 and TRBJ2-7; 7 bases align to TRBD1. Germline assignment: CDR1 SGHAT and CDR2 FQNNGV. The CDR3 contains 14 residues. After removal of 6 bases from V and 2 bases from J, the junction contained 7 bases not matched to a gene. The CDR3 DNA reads TGTGCCAGCAGATCCGGGACAGAGGCCTACGAGCAGTACTTC. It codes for CASRSGTEAYEQYF. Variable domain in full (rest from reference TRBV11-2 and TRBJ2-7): EAGVAQSPRYKIIEKRQSVAFWCNPISGHATLYWYQQILGQGPKLLIQFQNNGVVDDSQLPKDRFSAERLKGVDSTLKIQPAKLEDSAVYLCASRSGTEAYEQYFGPGTRLTVT.

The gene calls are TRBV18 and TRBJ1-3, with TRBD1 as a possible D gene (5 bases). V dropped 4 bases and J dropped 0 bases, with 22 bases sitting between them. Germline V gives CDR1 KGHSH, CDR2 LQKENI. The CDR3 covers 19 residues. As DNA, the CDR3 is TGTGCCAGCTCACTTTCCTCCGACAGACTCTTAAGCTCTGGAAACACCATATATTTT. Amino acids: CASSLSSDRLLSSGNTIYF.

CDR3 in DNA: TGTGCCAGCAGCAGTGGGGAGCGGGGGGTGTATAATGAGCAGTTCTTC. It translates to CASSSGERGVYNEQFF. The chain is built from TRBV28 and TRBJ2-1, with TRBD2 identical over 9 bases. The germline gives CDR1 MDHEN, CDR2 SYDVKM. V gave up 6 bases and J gave up 7 bases; unmatched junction bases: 13. CDR3 size: 16 residues. The full variable domain, rest sourced from reference TRBV28 and TRBJ2-1, is DVKVTQSSRYLVKRTGEKVFLECVQDMDHENMFWYRQDPGLGLRLIYFSYDVKMKEKGDIPEGYSVSREKKERFSLILESASTNQTSMYLCASSSGERGVYNEQFFGPGTRLTVL.

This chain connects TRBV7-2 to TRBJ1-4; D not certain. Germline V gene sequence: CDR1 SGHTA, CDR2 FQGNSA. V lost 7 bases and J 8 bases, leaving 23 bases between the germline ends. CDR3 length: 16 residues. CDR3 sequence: CASNYRGIERGEKLFF. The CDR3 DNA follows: TGTGCCAGCAACTACCGCGGAATAGAGAGAGGGGAAAAACTGTTTTTT.

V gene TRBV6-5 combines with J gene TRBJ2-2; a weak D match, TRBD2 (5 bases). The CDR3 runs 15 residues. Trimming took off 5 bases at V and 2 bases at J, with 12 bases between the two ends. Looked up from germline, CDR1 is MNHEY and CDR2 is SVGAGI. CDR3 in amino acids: CASSREAPNTGELFF. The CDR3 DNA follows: TGTGCCAGCAGTCGGGAAGCACCTAACACCGGGGAGCTGTTTTTT.

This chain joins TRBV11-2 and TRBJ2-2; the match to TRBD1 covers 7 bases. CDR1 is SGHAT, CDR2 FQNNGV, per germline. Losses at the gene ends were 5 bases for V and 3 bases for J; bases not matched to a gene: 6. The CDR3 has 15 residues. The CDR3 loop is CASSDRVWDTGELFF. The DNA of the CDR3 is TGTGCCAGCAGCGACAGGGTTTGGGACACCGGGGAGCTGTTTTTT.

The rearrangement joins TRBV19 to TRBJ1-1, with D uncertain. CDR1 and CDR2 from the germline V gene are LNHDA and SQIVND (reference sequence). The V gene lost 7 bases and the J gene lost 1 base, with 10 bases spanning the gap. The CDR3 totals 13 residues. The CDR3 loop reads CASMRPENTEAFF. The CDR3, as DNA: TGTGCCAGTATGAGGCCTGAGAACACTGAAGCTTTCTTT. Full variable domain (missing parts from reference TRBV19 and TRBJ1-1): DGGITQSPKYLFRKEGQNVTLSCEQNLNHDAMYWYRQDPGQGLRLIYYSQIVNDFQKGDIAEGYSVSREKKESFPLTVTSAQKNPTAFYLCASMRPENTEAFFGQGTRLTVV.

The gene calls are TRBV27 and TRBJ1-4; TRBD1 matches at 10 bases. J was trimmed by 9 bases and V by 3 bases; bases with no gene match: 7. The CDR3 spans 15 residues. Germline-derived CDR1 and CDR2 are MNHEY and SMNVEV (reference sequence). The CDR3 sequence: CASSFNGTGVKKLFF. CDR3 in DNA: TGTGCCAGCAGTTTTAACGGGACAGGGGTGAAAAAACTGTTTTTT.

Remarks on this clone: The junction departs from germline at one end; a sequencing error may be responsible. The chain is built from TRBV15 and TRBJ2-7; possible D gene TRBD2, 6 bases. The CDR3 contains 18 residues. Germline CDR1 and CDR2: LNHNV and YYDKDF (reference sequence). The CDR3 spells CATSQPLKLAKTPYGQYF. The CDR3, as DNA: TGTGCCACCAGCCAGCCTCTCAAACTAGCCAAGACACCCTACGGGCAGTACTTC.

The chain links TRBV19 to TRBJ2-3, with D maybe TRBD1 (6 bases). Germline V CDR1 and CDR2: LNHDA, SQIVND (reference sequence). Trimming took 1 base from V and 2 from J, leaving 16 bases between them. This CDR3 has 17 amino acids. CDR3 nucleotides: TGTGCCAGTAGTATAGGGGGGCTACAGTTCGACACAGATACGCAGTATTTT. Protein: CASSIGGLQFDTDTQYF. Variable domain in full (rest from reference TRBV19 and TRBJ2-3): DGGITQSPKYLFRKEGQNVTLSCEQNLNHDAMYWYRQDPGQGLRLIYYSQIVNDFQKGDIAEGYSVSREKKESFPLTVTSAQKNPTAFYLCASSIGGLQFDTDTQYFGPGTRLTVL.

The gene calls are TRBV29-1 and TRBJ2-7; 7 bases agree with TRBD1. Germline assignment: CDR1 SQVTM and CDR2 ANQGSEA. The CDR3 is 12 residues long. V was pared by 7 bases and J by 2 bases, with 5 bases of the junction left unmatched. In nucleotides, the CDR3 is TGCAGCGCGGGACAGCAAACCTACGAGCAGTACTTC. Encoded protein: CSAGQQTYEQYF.

CDR3 DNA sequence: TGTGCCAGCAGCTTAGATTGGGAGATGCCCCAGCATTTT. Protein sequence: CASSLDWEMPQHF. The chain links TRBV7-2 to TRBJ1-5, with D unresolved. With 1 base removed from V and 9 bases from J, the gap between germline ends came to 10 bases. This CDR3 comprises 13 residues. CDR1 SGHTA and CDR2 FQGNSA come from the germline V gene.

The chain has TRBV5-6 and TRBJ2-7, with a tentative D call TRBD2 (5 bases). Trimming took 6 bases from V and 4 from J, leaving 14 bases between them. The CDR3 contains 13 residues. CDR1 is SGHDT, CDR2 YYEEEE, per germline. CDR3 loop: CASTGGETYEQYF. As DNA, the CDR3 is TGTGCCAGCACCGGAGGTGAAACTTACGAGCAGTACTTC.

CDR3 sequence: CASSTQLNYGYTF. The CDR3 DNA is TGTGCCAGCAGCACACAGCTTAACTATGGCTACACCTTC. V is TRBV5-4 and J is TRBJ1-2; D unresolved. Germline V lookup: CDR1 SGHNT, CDR2 YYREEE (reference sequence). The CDR3 spans 13 residues. V lost 4 bases and J lost 1, with 8 bases in between.

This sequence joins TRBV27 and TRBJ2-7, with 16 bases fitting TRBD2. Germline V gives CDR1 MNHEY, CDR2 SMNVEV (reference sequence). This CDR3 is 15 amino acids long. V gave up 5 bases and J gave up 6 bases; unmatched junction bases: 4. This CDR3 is CASSMGLAGGPEQYF. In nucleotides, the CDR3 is TGTGCCAGCAGTATGGGACTAGCGGGAGGGCCCGAGCAGTACTTC.

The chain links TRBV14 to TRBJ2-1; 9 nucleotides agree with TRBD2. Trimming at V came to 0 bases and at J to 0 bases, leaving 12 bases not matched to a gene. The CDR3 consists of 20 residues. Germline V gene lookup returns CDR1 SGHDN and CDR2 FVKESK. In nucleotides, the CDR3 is TGTGCCAGCAGCCAAGATCGACGCGGGAGGGGACCGAGCTCCTACAATGAGCAGTTCTTC. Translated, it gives CASSQDRRGRGPSSYNEQFF.

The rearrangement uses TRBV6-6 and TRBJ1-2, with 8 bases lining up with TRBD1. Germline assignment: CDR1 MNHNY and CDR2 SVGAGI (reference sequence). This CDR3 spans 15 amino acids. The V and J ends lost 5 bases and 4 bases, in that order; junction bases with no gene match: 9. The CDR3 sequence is CASSNKDREFYGYTF. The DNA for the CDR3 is TGTGCCAGCAGTAACAAGGACAGGGAGTTCTATGGCTACACCTTC.

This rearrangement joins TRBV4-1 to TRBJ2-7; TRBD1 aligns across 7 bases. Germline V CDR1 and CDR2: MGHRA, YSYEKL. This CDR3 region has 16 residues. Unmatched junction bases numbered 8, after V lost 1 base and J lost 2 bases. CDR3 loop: CASSQVATGYTYEQYF. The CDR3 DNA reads TGCGCCAGCAGCCAAGTAGCGACAGGGTACACCTACGAGCAGTACTTC.

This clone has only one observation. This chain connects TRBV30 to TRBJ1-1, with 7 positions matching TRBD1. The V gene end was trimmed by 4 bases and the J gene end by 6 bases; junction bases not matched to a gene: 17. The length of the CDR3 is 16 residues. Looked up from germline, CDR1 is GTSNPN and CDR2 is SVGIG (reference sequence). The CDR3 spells CAWTEQGKVWLAEAFF. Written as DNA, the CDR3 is TGTGCCTGGACCGAACAGGGGAAGGTTTGGTTGGCTGAAGCTTTCTTT.

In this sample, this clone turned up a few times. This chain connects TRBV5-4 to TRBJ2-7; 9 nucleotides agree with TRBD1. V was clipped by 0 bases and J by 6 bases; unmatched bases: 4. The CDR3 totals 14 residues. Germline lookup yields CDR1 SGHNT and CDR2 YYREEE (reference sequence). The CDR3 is CASSLGDRVAEQYF. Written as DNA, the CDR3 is TGTGCCAGCAGCTTGGGGGACAGGGTAGCCGAGCAGTACTTC.

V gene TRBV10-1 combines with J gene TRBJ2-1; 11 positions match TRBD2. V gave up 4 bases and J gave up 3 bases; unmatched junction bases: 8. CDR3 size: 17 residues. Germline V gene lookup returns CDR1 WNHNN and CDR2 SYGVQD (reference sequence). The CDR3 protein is CASSARLAGTLYNEQFF. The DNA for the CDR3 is TGCGCCAGCAGTGCCCGACTAGCGGGGACCCTCTACAATGAGCAGTTCTTC.

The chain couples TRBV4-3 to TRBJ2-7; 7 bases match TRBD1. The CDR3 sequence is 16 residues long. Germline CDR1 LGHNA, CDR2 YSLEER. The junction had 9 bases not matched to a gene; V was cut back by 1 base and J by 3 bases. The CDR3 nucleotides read TGCGCCAGCAGCCAAGTCCGGGACAGTGAAGACTACGAGCAGTACTTC. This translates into CASSQVRDSEDYEQYF.

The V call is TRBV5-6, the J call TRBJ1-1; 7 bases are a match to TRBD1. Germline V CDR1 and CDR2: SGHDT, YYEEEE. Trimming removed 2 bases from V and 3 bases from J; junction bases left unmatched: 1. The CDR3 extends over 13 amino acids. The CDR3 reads CASSFQGDTEAFF. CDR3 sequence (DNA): TGTGCCAGCAGCTTTCAGGGGGACACTGAAGCTTTCTTT.

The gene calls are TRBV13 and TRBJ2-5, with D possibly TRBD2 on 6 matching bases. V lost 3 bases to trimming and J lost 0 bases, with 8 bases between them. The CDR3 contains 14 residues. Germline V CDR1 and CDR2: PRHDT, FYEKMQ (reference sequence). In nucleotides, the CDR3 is TGTGCCAGCAGCTTCGAGCGGGACCAAGAGACCCAGTACTTC. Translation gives CASSFERDQETQYF.